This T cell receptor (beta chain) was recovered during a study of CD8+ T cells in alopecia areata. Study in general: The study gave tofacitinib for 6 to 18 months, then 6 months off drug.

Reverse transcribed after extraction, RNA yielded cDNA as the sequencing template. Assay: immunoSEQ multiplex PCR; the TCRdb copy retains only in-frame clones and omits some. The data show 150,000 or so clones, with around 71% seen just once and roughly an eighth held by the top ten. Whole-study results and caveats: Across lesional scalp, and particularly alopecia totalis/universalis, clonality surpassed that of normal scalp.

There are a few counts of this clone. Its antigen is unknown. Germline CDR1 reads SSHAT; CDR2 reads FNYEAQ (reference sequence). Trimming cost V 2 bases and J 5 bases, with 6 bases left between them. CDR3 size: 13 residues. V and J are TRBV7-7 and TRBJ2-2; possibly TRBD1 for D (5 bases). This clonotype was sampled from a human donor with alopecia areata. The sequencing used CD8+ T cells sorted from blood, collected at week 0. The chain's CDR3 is CASSLKGTGELFF. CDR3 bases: TGTGCCAGCAGCTTAAAGGGGACCGGGGAGCTGTTTTTT.